These T cell receptor beta chains were read from a single sample in a study of brain T cells in children with intractable seizures. Using immunoSEQ multiplex PCR, the repertoire was profiled, and TCRdb retains in-frame clones only, with some absent. The data show fewer than 85,000 clones, around 93% seen once. This sample comprised peripheral blood, obtained at surgery. The source is a boy in the first two years of life with tuberous sclerosis and intractable seizures. Each CDR3 is given without its conserved first and last residue.

CDR3 protein	V gene
ASSFRAGGAGYGYT	TRBV28
ASKQGAVNTEAF	TRBV2
ASSLGWTGRRQESSTDTQY	TRBV7-8
ASTEDSLDSPLH	TRBV6-5
ASRRGNNSPLH	TRBV6-5
ASSSNQVTNEKLF	TRBV6-2/TRBV6-3
ASGLQDYGYT	TRBV7-9
ACRQTYEQY	TRBV30
ASSSDRGDEQY	TRBV6-2/TRBV6-3
ASSEAGWTGRTGLGDTDTQY	TRBV6-1
ASSSGNHTGELF	TRBV13
ATSETTGYNEQF	TRBV24-1
ASSSDRIYEQY	TRBV6-5
ASSDDSGGLTDTQY	TRBV9
ASSLGQPYEQY	TRBV28
ASSLRDRGLEQY	TRBV13
ASSYRLAGEIGELF	TRBV6-2/TRBV6-3
ASSIALGRTEKLF	TRBV19
ATSDSGTGSSYEQY	TRBV24-1
ASSHPSGWRTGNTQY	TRBV3-1/TRBV3-2
ASSLAGVTYEQY	TRBV7-9
ASNRLAGVVETQY	TRBV6-5
ASSLEWTSAEAF	TRBV7-9
ASSDQDQPQH	TRBV10-2
SVDRGGYT	TRBV29-1
ATSRVRDYYYEQY	TRBV15
ASSLEGNTEAF	TRBV5-4
ASSIGPTGTGELF	TRBV7-2
ASSLTAGTVTYEQY	TRBV27
SVEVWAAPYNEQF	TRBV29-1
ASSMRDTQY	TRBV10-1
ASSLYLAGEAF	TRBV18
ASSQEKTGFTEAF	TRBV4-1
ASSRTSGSRETQY	TRBV3-1/TRBV3-2
AIRRGDTQY	TRBV10-3
ASSPPISGTGVRYGYT	TRBV3-1/TRBV3-2
SARLRSEQY	TRBV20-1
ASSLGLAGNNEQF	TRBV5-1
ASRDRGRTDTQY	TRBV19
ASSLGASITDTQY	TRBV7-9
ASSRITDRPYEQY	TRBV27
ASSQMSGSPLYEQY	TRBV4-1
ASSLDSSGGTEAF	TRBV11-3
ASSPSPYSGNTIY	TRBV18
ASSVGGRDLAPGT	TRBV9
ASSQGPARSYGYT	TRBV13